The 29 T cell receptor beta chains below come from one sample, sequenced in a study of blood T cell repertoires in COVID-19. Libraries were prepared by immunoSEQ multiplex PCR; TCRdb keeps only in-frame clonotypes and omits some of them. The sample lists approximately 260,000 clones, over 70% occurring once. The source material was peripheral blood. The receptors were gathered from a woman in her seventies with COVID-19, enrolled during active disease.

The chain links TRBV5-1 to TRBJ1-4; D is ambiguous. The CDR3 runs to 15 residues. V was pared by 0 bases and J by 6 bases, with 12 bases between. Germline V gene data show CDR1 as SGHRS and CDR2 as YFSETQ. The CDR3 sequence is CASSLAGRDYEKLFF. CDR3 DNA: TGCGCCAGCAGCTTGGCTGGCCGCGACTATGAAAAACTGTTTTTT.

V gene TRBV27 combines with J gene TRBJ2-7; TRBD1 aligns across 9 bases. Germline V lookup: CDR1 MNHEY, CDR2 SMNVEV (reference sequence). This CDR3 is built from 14 residues. V lost 7 bases, J lost 7 bases, and 11 bases stayed unmatched. This chain's CDR3 is CASKSRDRAKEQYF. CDR3 nucleotides: TGTGCCAGCAAGAGTCGGGACAGGGCAAAAGAGCAGTACTTC.

Of note for this clone: Other nucleotide sequences from this sample produce the same CDR3. This chain connects TRBV12-3 or TRBV12-4 to TRBJ1-3; D gene ambiguous. The CDR3 length is 12 residues. The V gene lost 7 bases and the J gene lost 3 bases, with 7 bases spanning the gap. The CDR3 here is CASTRGGNTIYF. For the CDR3, the DNA is TGTGCCAGCACCCGGGGTGGAAACACCATATATTTT.

This rearrangement joins TRBV4-3 to TRBJ1-6; D not resolved. Deletions cut 0 bases from V and 9 bases from J, with 9 bases between. The CDR3 runs 14 residues. Germline-derived CDR1 and CDR2 are LGHNA and YSLEER. This chain's CDR3 is CASSQEGGFSPLHF. The CDR3, as DNA: TGCGCCAGCAGCCAAGAGGGAGGTTTTTCACCCCTCCACTTT.

The chain has TRBV5-5 and TRBJ2-3, with a weak D call TRBD1 (5 bases). This CDR3 has 15 residues. Trimming removed 1 base from V and 1 base from J, with 10 bases in between. Germline CDR1 and CDR2: SGHKS and YYEKEE (reference sequence). This CDR3 is CASSLLGAGTDTQYF. CDR3 nucleotides: TGTGCCAGCAGCTTGCTAGGGGCAGGCACAGATACGCAGTATTTT.

The chain couples TRBV2 to TRBJ2-1; 9 positions match TRBD2. The CDR3 consists of 15 residues. V shed 4 bases, J shed 7 bases, and the junction held 8 bases outside the gene matches. CDR1 is SNHLY, CDR2 FYNNEI, per germline. The CDR3 region has the DNA TGTGCCAGCAGTGTTTTTAGCGGGAGAGGGAATGAGCAGTTCTTC. Protein: CASSVFSGRGNEQFF.

The V call is TRBV10-1, the J call TRBJ2-7; 7 positions match TRBD1. Germline V gene sequence: CDR1 WNHNN, CDR2 SYGVQD (reference sequence). The junction had 3 bases not matched to a gene; V was cut back by 8 bases and J by 2 bases. The CDR3 totals 12 residues. As DNA, the CDR3 is TGCGCCAGCCCGGGACAGACCTACGAGCAGTACTTC. It encodes CASPGQTYEQYF.

The chain recombines TRBV12-3 or TRBV12-4 with TRBJ2-5; no definite D call. Trimming took off 5 bases at V and 3 bases at J, with 7 bases between the two ends. CDR3 length: 12 amino acids. The CDR3 region is CASSPLKETQYF. Here the CDR3 DNA reads TGTGCCAGCAGTCCCCTAAAAGAGACCCAGTACTTC.

This chain joins TRBV15 and TRBJ2-3; 10 bases map to TRBD2. The CDR3 loop spans 19 amino acids. Germline loops: CDR1 LNHNV, CDR2 YYDKDF (reference sequence). Losses at the gene ends were 0 bases for V and 0 bases for J; bases not matched to a gene: 9. This CDR3 is CATSRDFLAGVSSTDTQYF. The CDR3 region has the DNA TGTGCCACCAGCAGAGATTTTCTAGCGGGGGTCTCTAGCACAGATACGCAGTATTTT.

The chain uses TRBV9 and TRBJ2-3; D is unresolved. The CDR3 has 14 amino acids. Germline CDR1 is SGDLS and CDR2 is YYNGEE. Trimming took off 0 bases at V and 4 bases at J, with 9 bases between the two ends. In DNA, the CDR3 is TGTGCCAGCAGCGTAGATCTGGGCCCAGATACGCAGTATTTT. It specifies CASSVDLGPDTQYF. Full variable domain (rest looked up from reference TRBV9 and TRBJ2-3): DSGVTQTPKHLITATGQRVTLRCSPRSGDLSVYWYQQSLDQGLQFLIQYYNGEERAKGNILERFSAQQFPDLHSELNLSSLELGDSALYFCASSVDLGPDTQYFGPGTRLTVL.

The chain has TRBV11-3 and TRBJ2-2; 10 bases are a match to TRBD1. V lost 1 base and J lost 5; bases outside the gene matches: 7. This CDR3 is built from 17 residues. Germline V CDR1 and CDR2: SGHNT, YENEEA. The CDR3 DNA reads as TGTGCCAGCAGCTTAGCACTGTTGGACAGGGGGACCGGGGAGCTGTTTTTT. Protein sequence: CASSLALLDRGTGELFF.

This clone was counted only a few times. The genes are TRBV7-8 and TRBJ2-7, with TRBD1 matching 9 bases. The junction had 5 bases not matched to a gene; V was cut back by 4 bases and J by 7 bases. Germline assignment: CDR1 SGHVS and CDR2 FQNEAQ. CDR3 length: 13 residues. CDR3: CASSSRQGDEQYF. The CDR3 bases are TGTGCCAGCAGCTCGAGACAGGGGGATGAGCAGTACTTC. The full variable domain, completed using reference TRBV7-8 and TRBJ2-7, is GAGVSQSPRYKVAKRGQDVALRCDPISGHVSLFWYQQALGQGPEFLTYFQNEAQLDKSGLPSDRFFAERPEGSVSTLKIQRTQQEDSAVYLCASSSRQGDEQYFGPGTRLTVT.

V and J are TRBV5-1 and TRBJ2-1; 8 bases fit TRBD1. This CDR3 spans 15 amino acids. The junction had 4 bases not matched to a gene; V was cut back by 4 bases and J by 1 base. Germline V CDR1 and CDR2: SGHRS, YFSETQ. For the CDR3, the DNA is TGCGCCAGCAGCATTGGGACAGGATCCTACAATGAGCAGTTCTTC. Translation gives CASSIGTGSYNEQFF.

This chain connects TRBV3-1 (or the pseudogene TRBV3-2) to TRBJ2-2; possibly TRBD2 for D (7 bases). The CDR3 consists of 17 residues. Trimming took off 7 bases at V and 0 bases at J, with 18 bases between the two ends. CDR1 and CDR2 from the germline V gene are LGHDT and YNNKEL (reference sequence). DNA of the CDR3: TGTGCCAGCACACCACAGGGTGGGAGGGCGAACACCGGGGAGCTGTTTTTT. It encodes CASTPQGGRANTGELFF.

The chain carries TRBV27 and TRBJ1-1, with 7 bases lining up with TRBD1. V shed 3 bases and J 10 bases; nucleotides not matched to a gene: 8. The CDR3 totals 13 residues. Germline-derived CDR1 and CDR2 are MNHEY and SMNVEV (reference sequence). CDR3 protein: CASSLWDRLTAFF. CDR3 bases: TGTGCCAGCAGTTTGTGGGACAGATTGACAGCTTTCTTT.

The gene calls are TRBV25-1 and TRBJ2-1, with 7 bases lining up with TRBD2. The germline V gene encodes CDR1 MGHDK and CDR2 SYGVNS. The CDR3 contains 15 residues. V was pared by 2 bases and J by 2 bases, with 3 bases of the junction left unmatched. The CDR3 nucleotides are TGTGCCAGCAGTGAACAAGCGGGACCCTACAATGAGCAGTTCTTC. Translated: CASSEQAGPYNEQFF.

This chain uses TRBV6-5 with TRBJ1-1; D uncertain. Trimming removed 6 bases at V and 5 bases at J, with 13 bases between. Germline CDR1 reads MNHEY; CDR2 reads SVGAGI. CDR3 length: 13 amino acids. Here the CDR3 reads CASSLGRSTEAFF. The CDR3 DNA sequence: TGTGCCAGCAGCCTAGGAAGAAGTACTGAAGCTTTCTTT.

The chain carries TRBV7-8 and TRBJ1-1, with D tentatively TRBD1 (6 bases). The V end was cut by 2 bases, the J end by 1 base, with 11 bases between. Germline V gene sequence: CDR1 SGHVS, CDR2 FQNEAQ. This CDR3 is 15 amino acids long. The CDR3 bases are TGTGCCAGCAGCTTAACCCCCAGGGGGAACACTGAAGCTTTCTTT. Residues: CASSLTPRGNTEAFF.

The gene calls are TRBV5-1 and TRBJ2-1; no clear D gene. The ends were cut back, 3 bases at V and 9 bases at J, with 10 bases in the middle. CDR3 length: 12 residues. CDR1 is SGHRS, CDR2 YFSETQ, per germline. CDR3 loop: CASSSPGTEQFF. For the CDR3, the DNA is TGCGCCAGCAGCTCACCGGGTACTGAGCAGTTCTTC. Filled out from reference TRBV5-1 and TRBJ2-1, the complete variable domain reads KAGVTQTPRYLIKTRGQQVTLSCSPISGHRSVSWYQQTPGQGLQFLFEYFSETQRNKGNFPGRFSGRQFSNSRSEMNVSTLELGDSALYLCASSSPGTEQFFGPGTRLTVL.

The chain links TRBV27 to TRBJ1-2; no reliable D call. Looked up from germline, CDR1 is MNHEY and CDR2 is SMNVEV (reference sequence). With 3 bases removed from V and 0 bases from J, the gap between germline ends came to 17 bases. The CDR3 is 17 residues long. DNA of the CDR3: TGTGCCAGCAGTTTGGGCAGCGGTTGGGCCTCTAACTATGGCTACACCTTC. Protein: CASSLGSGWASNYGYTF.

V is TRBV19 and J is TRBJ1-1, with a possible D match to TRBD1 (5 bases). The CDR3 totals 15 residues. V gave up 2 bases and J gave up 1 base, with 11 bases separating them. Germline CDR1 LNHDA, CDR2 SQIVND (reference sequence). The CDR3 DNA is TGTGCCAGTAGTATAATCGGGGGAACGAACACTGAAGCTTTCTTT. Amino acid sequence: CASSIIGGTNTEAFF.

This clone was observed a handful of times. The chain carries TRBV3-1 (or the pseudogene TRBV3-2) and TRBJ2-3; 11 positions match TRBD2. V was clipped by 4 bases and J by 3 bases; unmatched bases: 6. CDR3 length equals 16 residues. Germline CDR1 is LGHDT and CDR2 is YNNKEL (reference sequence). This CDR3 reads CASSPGLAEPTDTQYF. In DNA form, the CDR3 reads TGTGCCAGCAGCCCGGGACTAGCGGAACCAACAGATACGCAGTATTTT.

V usage is TRBV10-1 and J usage is TRBJ1-6; a possible D gene is TRBD1 (5 bases). CDR1 is WNHNN and CDR2 is SYGVQD in the germline V gene (reference sequence). CDR3 size: 14 residues. Trimming took 4 bases from V and 10 from J, leaving 14 bases between them. The CDR3 loop reads CASSGVGKGSPLHF. The CDR3 DNA follows: TGCGCCAGCAGTGGGGTGGGGAAGGGGTCACCCCTCCACTTT.

The chain links TRBV9 to TRBJ2-3; D might be TRBD2 (6 bases). The CDR3 length is 17 residues. Per germline, CDR1 SGDLS and CDR2 YYNGEE. V was clipped by 4 bases and J by 2 bases, with 20 bases between them. Written as DNA, the CDR3 is TGTGCCAGCAGCACCGAACTAGCTACTCCCCTCACAGATACGCAGTATTTT. It translates to CASSTELATPLTDTQYF.

J is TRBJ2-7 and V is TRBV6-1; possibly TRBD2 for D (6 bases). The germline CDR1 and CDR2 sequences are MNHNS and SASEGT. The CDR3 loop spans 15 amino acids. Trimming pared 0 bases from V and 4 bases from J, leaving 13 bases between. CDR3 amino acids: CASSEAASGLYEQYF. The CDR3 DNA follows: TGTGCCAGCAGTGAAGCTGCCAGCGGGTTGTACGAGCAGTACTTC.

The rearrangement links TRBV6-6 to TRBJ1-2, with a possible D match to TRBD1 (6 bases). Germline values: CDR1 MNHNY, CDR2 SVGAGI (reference sequence). V lost 8 bases, J lost 4 bases, and 8 bases lay in between. The CDR3 runs 11 residues. CDR3 in amino acids: CASGQTYGYTF. In nucleotides, the CDR3 is TGTGCCAGCGGACAGACCTATGGCTACACCTTC.

The chain joins TRBV5-1 to TRBJ1-4; TRBD1 matches at 8 bases. CDR1 and CDR2 (germline): SGHRS, YFSETQ. The CDR3 is 15 residues long. With 4 bases clipped from V and 6 bases from J, the junction kept 8 bases outside the gene matches. The CDR3 sequence: CASSGTGGAYEKLFF. The DNA of the CDR3 is TGCGCCAGCAGCGGAACAGGGGGTGCTTATGAAAAACTGTTTTTT.

This clone was seen ten or more times. The J gene is TRBJ1-2, the V gene TRBV4-1, with D possibly being TRBD1 (6 bases). Germline V gene data show CDR1 as MGHRA and CDR2 as YSYEKL. CDR3 length equals 14 residues. The germline V and J ends were trimmed by 6 bases and 8 bases, with 19 bases remaining between them. For the CDR3, the DNA is TGCGCCAGCAGTCCGTCGGGGGGGGCGCGCGGCTACACCTTC. Translated, it gives CASSPSGGARGYTF.

The chain couples TRBV3-1 (or the pseudogene TRBV3-2) to TRBJ1-2; 8 positions agree with TRBD1. CDR3 length: 16 amino acids. Unmatched junction bases numbered 11, after V lost 0 bases and J lost 8 bases. CDR1 is LGHDT, CDR2 YNNKEL, per germline (reference sequence). The CDR3 loop is CASSQDSGTGVQGYTF. CDR3 nucleotide sequence: TGTGCCAGCAGCCAAGACTCCGGGACAGGCGTACAGGGCTACACCTTC.